Given below is one T cell receptor beta chain in context. Other DNA sequences in the same sample also yield this CDR3. Original handling: Estimated nucleated cell counts came from reference gene primer amplification. Method: immunoSEQ multiplex PCR; TCRdb's copy keeps in-frame clones and lacks some. Clone size and V and J calls were adopted from that table, with D and trimming inferred from the DNA. The repertoire holds roughly 200,000 clones, about 81% seen once, with 7.5% to 10% in the top ten. These data belong to a study of blood T cell repertoires in COVID-19. In the study overall: In each case, the material was cDNA or gDNA derived from T cells, B-cell-depleted T cells, or PBMCs.

V was clipped by 0 bases and J by 11 bases; unmatched bases: 2. CDR1 and CDR2 (germline): SGHRS, YFSETQ. This CDR3 region has 13 residues. Recovered participants had two consecutive negative NP/OP PCR tests, healthcare professional clearance, or symptom resolution. Sequenced input: PBMCs or T cells enriched from blood (not recorded which). The TCR originated in a man aged 40-49 years who had recovered from COVID-19. The chain carries TRBV5-1 and TRBJ1-4, with 9 bases aligning to TRBD1. In DNA form, the CDR3 reads TGCGCCAGCAGCTTGGGCGACAGGGGGAAACTGTTTTTT. As protein: CASSLGDRGKLFF.